One sample yielded the 15 T cell receptor beta chains listed below, sequenced in a study of cytomegalovirus exposure and HLA in healthy donors. Researchers ran the PCR with 60 Vbeta and 13 Jbeta primers. The repertoire was sequenced with immunoSEQ multiplex PCR; TCRdb's copy has only in-frame clones and lacks some. The data show 70,000 to 95,000 clones, roughly 80% seen once. Sample: PBMCs. All receptors derive from a man aged 45-60 years in good health and CMV-seronegative.

As for this clone: The junction departs from the called germline gene at one end, perhaps through a read error. The V call is TRBV7-9, the J call TRBJ1-1, with 8 bases matching TRBD1. Germline V CDR1 and CDR2: SEHNR, FQNEAQ (reference sequence). The CDR3 runs to 13 residues. CDR3: CSSSSTGDTEAFF. The CDR3 DNA follows: TGTTCCAGCAGCTCGACAGGGGACACTGAAGCTTTCTTT.

As concerns this clone: Relative to the germline gene, one junction end is altered; a read error may explain this. The gene calls are TRBV7-9 and TRBJ2-5, with D possibly TRBD1 on 5 matching bases. Per the germline V gene, CDR1 is SEHNR and CDR2 is FQNEAQ (reference sequence). CDR3 length equals 16 residues. CDR3 sequence reads: CSSSPPTTGRKETQYF. CDR3 in DNA: TGTTCCAGCAGCCCACCAACCACAGGAAGAAAGGAGACCCAGTACTTC.

The chain links TRBV9 to TRBJ2-1, with 11 nucleotides matching TRBD2. The CDR3 consists of 18 residues. The germline CDR1 and CDR2 sequences are SGDLS and YYNGEE. V trimming: 0 bases; J trimming: 5 bases; junction bases outside the gene matches: 10. This CDR3 reads CASSVGGSGGAVNNEQFF. DNA for the CDR3: TGTGCCAGCAGCGTAGGTGGTAGCGGGGGGGCGGTGAACAATGAGCAGTTCTTC.

The CDR3 reads CASSFGGRIGYTF. The CDR3 DNA is TGTGCCAGCAGCTTTGGGGGGAGAATAGGCTACACCTTC. The chain uses TRBV7-2 and TRBJ1-2; D is perhaps TRBD1 (5 bases). Per the germline V gene, CDR1 is SGHTA and CDR2 is FQGNSA. Between the trimmed V and J ends, which lost 3 bases and 8 bases, there was a span of 13 bases. The CDR3 sequence is 13 residues long.

The chain carries TRBV10-3 and TRBJ2-3, with 11 bases fitting TRBD2. V gave up 6 bases and J gave up 0 bases; unmatched junction bases: 5. The CDR3 contains 16 residues. Germline V gene data show CDR1 as ENHRY and CDR2 as SYGVKD. The CDR3 coding sequence is TGTGCCATCAGGACCACTAGCGGGGGAAGCACAGATACGCAGTATTTT. This gives the protein CAIRTTSGGSTDTQYF.

The chain recombines TRBV10-1 with TRBJ2-7; perhaps TRBD1 as D (6 bases). V lost 5 bases, J lost 3 bases, and 11 bases lay in between. Germline lookup yields CDR1 WNHNN and CDR2 SYGVQD (reference sequence). The CDR3 consists of 13 residues. The CDR3 DNA reads as TGCGCCAGCAGTCCGGACAGAAACTACGAGCAGTACTTC. Its translation is CASSPDRNYEQYF.

The CDR3 sequence is CASSLAEYYGYTF. As DNA, the CDR3 is TGTGCCAGCAGCTTAGCAGAGTACTATGGCTACACCTTC. This chain joins TRBV7-8 and TRBJ1-2; D call uncertain. V lost 0 bases and J lost 3, with 5 bases in between. Germline-derived CDR1 and CDR2 are SGHVS and FQNEAQ. This CDR3 region has 13 residues.

This rearrangement joins TRBV2 to TRBJ2-5, with 10 bases matching TRBD2. This CDR3 has 21 residues. The germline CDR1 and CDR2 sequences are SNHLY and FYNNEI. J gave up 3 bases and V 4 bases, and 23 bases lay outside the gene matches. As DNA, the CDR3 is TGTGCCAGCAGTGGGGTCCTAAGCGGGGGGGAACCGGGCTTAAGCGAAGAGACCCAGTACTTC. Its protein is CASSGVLSGGEPGLSEETQYF.

The sample holds one count of this clone. Other DNA sequences within the sample encode an identical CDR3. The V gene is TRBV7-2, the J gene TRBJ2-7, with D possibly being TRBD2 (5 bases). The germline V gene has CDR1 SGHTA and CDR2 FQGNSA. The CDR3 spans 15 residues. The V gene lost 0 bases and the J gene lost 4 bases, with 13 bases spanning the gap. The CDR3 sequence: CASSLAPGMTYEQYF. CDR3 sequence (DNA): TGTGCCAGCAGCTTAGCACCGGGAATGACGTACGAGCAGTACTTC.

The genes are TRBV7-2 and TRBJ2-5, with TRBD2 matching 11 bases. Per germline, CDR1 SGHTA and CDR2 FQGNSA. This CDR3 has 16 residues. Unmatched junction bases numbered 10, after V lost 5 bases and J lost 5 bases. CDR3 protein: CASSLPIAGGGETQYF. The CDR3 DNA follows: TGTGCCAGCAGCCTTCCCATAGCGGGGGGGGGTGAGACCCAGTACTTC.

The V call is TRBV10-3, the J call TRBJ1-5; D gene uncertain. Germline V gene sequence: CDR1 ENHRY, CDR2 SYGVKD. CDR3 size: 14 residues. With 6 bases removed from V and 2 bases from J, the gap between germline ends came to 11 bases. Here the CDR3 reads CAISPAGGNQPQHF. The DNA for the CDR3 is TGTGCCATCAGCCCAGCTGGAGGCAATCAGCCCCAGCATTTT.

This clone was seen more than once but under ten times. V gene TRBV4-3 combines with J gene TRBJ1-4; 8 bases match TRBD1. After removal of 1 base from V and 12 bases from J, the junction contained 7 bases not matched to a gene. The CDR3 sequence is 14 residues long. Germline V lookup: CDR1 LGHNA, CDR2 YSLEER. In DNA form, the CDR3 reads TGCGCCAGCAGCCAAGTAACAGGGGGATCGGAACTGTTTTTT. Amino acid sequence: CASSQVTGGSELFF.

The V and J genes are TRBV11-2 and TRBJ2-4; D perhaps matches TRBD2 (5 bases). In germline, CDR1 is SGHAT, CDR2 FQNNGV. V lost 0 bases and J 13 bases, leaving 19 bases between the germline ends. The CDR3 is 15 residues long. CDR3 residues: CASSLDGRGGGFQYF. The CDR3, as DNA: TGTGCCAGCAGCTTAGATGGGAGAGGTGGTGGGTTCCAGTACTTC.

The rearrangement links TRBV6-1 to TRBJ2-1; possibly TRBD1 for D (8 bases). V was pared by 4 bases and J by 4 bases, with 17 bases between. CDR1 MNHNS and CDR2 SASEGT come from the germline V gene. This CDR3 region has 16 residues. In DNA, the CDR3 is TGTGCCAGCAGTGCCGATACAGGGGGGGGTTACAATGAGCAGTTCTTC. Translated, it gives CASSADTGGGYNEQFF.

The chain recombines TRBV27 with TRBJ2-5; D perhaps matches TRBD2 (6 bases). The ends were cut back, 5 bases at V and 3 bases at J, with 13 bases in the middle. Germline CDR1 reads MNHEY; CDR2 reads SMNVEV (reference sequence). The CDR3 runs 14 residues. This CDR3 reads CASSPHPGEETQYF. The CDR3 DNA is TGTGCCAGCAGTCCACATCCGGGAGAAGAGACCCAGTACTTC.